This is a list of T cell receptor beta chains from one sample in a study of T cells after yellow fever vaccination. TCRdb reanalysed the 5' RACE reads using MiXCR and keeps one entry per CDR3 protein. The repertoire has approximately 4,300 distinct CDR3 sequences, roughly 3.4% of them found once; the top ten carry over 45%. The specimen was PBMCs, either bulk or a sorted T-cell subset (CD4+, CD8+, memory, or dextramer-sorted; not recorded which), collected 15 days after the yellow fever booster vaccination. These receptors were obtained from a man aged 30-40 years who received the YFV17D yellow fever vaccine. The CDR3 runs from the conserved cysteine through the conserved F or W. A D gene is named only where the DNA matches it firmly. Size values are once, few and many counts, or a class for expanded clones, and some rows have none.

clone_size j_call v_call d_call cdr3_aa cdr3_nt
medium-sized TRBJ2-7 TRBV2 NA CASSEFASPQTPYEQYF TGTGCCAGCAGTGAGTTCGCCAGTCCCCAAACCCCCTACGAGCAGTACTTC
many TRBJ2-3 TRBV5-1 TRBD2 CASSLGGLAEMRSGTDTQYF TGCGCCAGCAGCTTGGGAGGACTAGCGGAAATGAGGAGCGGTACAGATACGCAGTATTTT
NA TRBJ1-5 TRBV29-1 NA CSVRGDRKQPQHF TGCAGCGTTCGGGGGGACCGAAAGCAGCCCCAGCATTTT
many TRBJ1-3 TRBV19 NA CASSPLGNTIYF TGTGCCAGTAGCCCGCTTGGAAACACCATATATTTT
many TRBJ2-7 TRBV25-1 NA CASSEFVTEQYF TGTGCCAGCAGTGAATTTGTAACCGAGCAGTACTTC
many TRBJ2-7 TRBV5-1 NA CASSFLSGTSYEQYF TGCGCCAGCAGCTTTCTCTCAGGCACCTCCTACGAGCAGTACTTC
medium-sized TRBJ2-7 TRBV28 TRBD1 CASKRTGTYEQYF TGTGCCAGCAAAAGGACAGGAACCTACGAGCAGTACTTC
many TRBJ2-7 TRBV7-9 NA CASSLPGLSYEQYF TGTGCCAGCAGCTTACCGGGACTGTCCTACGAGCAGTACTTC
many TRBJ2-3 TRBV7-9 NA CASSPGSGGDTQYF TGTGCCAGCAGCCCCGGGAGTGGCGGGGATACGCAGTATTTT
many TRBJ2-1 TRBV2 TRBD2 CASSEVAGGNEQFF TGTGCCAGCAGTGAAGTTGCGGGGGGGAATGAGCAGTTCTTC
medium-sized TRBJ2-1 TRBV29-1 TRBD2 CSVPSGRAYNEQFF TGCAGCGTCCCCAGCGGGAGGGCATACAATGAGCAGTTCTTC
many TRBJ2-2 TRBV30 NA CAWIRGTGELFF TGTGCCTGGATTCGGGGGACCGGGGAGCTGTTTTTT
many TRBJ2-2 TRBV29-1 NA CSVEGRQGGTGELFF TGCAGCGTTGAAGGACGTCAGGGGGGTACCGGGGAGCTGTTTTTT
many TRBJ2-7 TRBV29-1 TRBD1 CSVGWAGGSEQYF TGCAGCGTTGGATGGGCAGGGGGCAGTGAGCAGTACTTC
medium-sized TRBJ2-2 TRBV20-1 NA CSAAGARTGELFF TGCAGTGCAGCGGGCGCTAGGACCGGGGAGCTGTTTTTT
few TRBJ2-3 TRBV29-1 TRBD2 CSVEDHGRVGGDTQYF TGCAGCGTTGAAGATCACGGGAGGGTCGGGGGAGATACGCAGTATTTT
many TRBJ2-3 TRBV20-1 TRBD1 CSARRTGSSTDTQYF TGCAGTGCTAGAAGGACAGGGAGCAGCACAGATACGCAGTATTTT
many TRBJ2-5 TRBV25-1 NA CASSEWVRSTETQYF TGTGCCAGCAGTGAATGGGTCAGGTCAACGGAGACCCAGTACTTC
many TRBJ1-1 TRBV6-5 TRBD1 CASGDRGNTEAFF TGTGCCAGCGGGGACAGGGGGAACACTGAAGCTTTCTTT
many TRBJ2-7 TRBV6-5 NA CASSYGILAPEQYF TGTGCCAGCAGTTACGGGATACTAGCCCCCGAGCAGTACTTC
medium-sized TRBJ2-5 TRBV5-1 NA CASSFQETQYF TGCGCCAGCAGCTTTCAAGAGACCCAGTACTTC
many TRBJ2-2 TRBV15 NA CATSRDFSTGELFF TGTGCCACCAGCAGAGATTTCAGCACCGGGGAGCTGTTTTTT
many TRBJ2-7 TRBV11-2 NA CASSLEGRLAYEQYF TGTGCCAGCAGCTTAGAGGGGAGACTGGCCTACGAGCAGTACTTC
many TRBJ2-1 TRBV12-5 NA CASGLVTGNNQGEQFF TGTGCTAGTGGTTTGGTCACGGGAAACAATCAGGGTGAGCAGTTCTTC
many TRBJ2-3 TRBV12-3/TRBV12-4 TRBD2 CASSLRTSGTDTQYF TGTGCCAGCAGTTTAAGGACTAGCGGTACAGATACGCAGTATTTT
many TRBJ2-2 TRBV19 NA CATRPITGELFF TGTGCCACCCGACCCATTACCGGGGAGCTGTTTTTT
many TRBJ2-1 TRBV20-1 TRBD2 CSPIGAGAIVEQFF TGCAGCCCAATAGGGGCGGGAGCTATTGTTGAGCAGTTCTTC
many TRBJ2-1 TRBV9 TRBD2 CASRRSGTNEQFF TGTGCCAGCCGGCGGAGCGGGACCAATGAGCAGTTCTTC
many TRBJ1-1 TRBV20-1 TRBD1 CSARQGAGNTEAFF TGCAGTGCCAGACAGGGGGCTGGGAACACTGAAGCTTTCTTT
many TRBJ2-5 TRBV12-3/TRBV12-4 NA CASSQPSVRPGTQYF TGTGCCAGCAGTCAGCCTAGCGTCCGTCCAGGGACCCAGTACTTC
many TRBJ2-5 TRBV20-1 NA CSAIGVGETQYF TGCAGTGCTATCGGGGTAGGAGAGACCCAGTACTTC
many TRBJ2-5 TRBV19 NA CASSILLEETQYF TGTGCCAGTAGTATCCTTCTGGAGGAGACCCAGTACTTC
many TRBJ1-1 TRBV5-6 NA CASSFLRTEAFF TGTGCCAGCAGCTTTCTCCGTACTGAAGCTTTCTTT
many TRBJ2-1 TRBV29-1 NA CSVIRYNEQFF TGCAGCGTTATCAGATACAATGAGCAGTTCTTC
medium-sized TRBJ2-5 TRBV28 TRBD1 CASRETGAQETQYF TGTGCCAGCAGGGAGACAGGGGCCCAAGAGACCCAGTACTTC
many TRBJ2-1 TRBV6-5 TRBD1 CASSSEDRGFYNEQFF TGTGCCAGCAGTTCCGAGGACAGGGGGTTTTACAATGAGCAGTTCTTC
many TRBJ2-3 TRBV20-1 TRBD2 CSAEALAGRSDTQYF TGCAGTGCTGAGGCCCTAGCGGGAAGGTCAGATACGCAGTATTTT
many TRBJ1-5 TRBV7-2 NA CASSLAGTQPQHF TGTGCCAGCAGCTTAGCAGGGACTCAGCCCCAGCATTTT
many TRBJ1-2 TRBV5-1 TRBD1 CASSPAGGDYGYTF TGCGCCAGCAGCCCAGCAGGGGGCGACTATGGCTACACCTTC
many TRBJ2-5 TRBV30 NA CAWQVGLGQTQYF TGTGCCTGGCAAGTAGGTCTAGGGCAGACCCAGTACTTC
many TRBJ2-2 TRBV18 NA CASSPAGTNTGELFF TGTGCCAGCTCACCAGCAGGGACGAACACCGGGGAGCTGTTTTTT
many TRBJ1-3 TRBV24-1 NA CATLDGVSGNTIYF TGTGCCACCTTGGACGGAGTTTCTGGAAACACCATATATTTT
many TRBJ2-7 TRBV11-2 NA CASSPYYEQYF TGTGCCAGCAGCCCTTATTACGAGCAGTACTTC
medium-sized TRBJ1-3 TRBV14 NA CAMRGNTIYF TGTGCCATGAGAGGAAACACCATATATTTT
many TRBJ2-1 TRBV15 TRBD2 CATSRDPESSGVNEQFF TGTGCCACCAGCAGAGATCCGGAATCTAGCGGGGTCAATGAGCAGTTCTTC
many TRBJ2-1 TRBV27 NA CASSLTRQYNEQFF TGTGCCAGCAGTTTAACCAGACAGTACAATGAGCAGTTCTTC